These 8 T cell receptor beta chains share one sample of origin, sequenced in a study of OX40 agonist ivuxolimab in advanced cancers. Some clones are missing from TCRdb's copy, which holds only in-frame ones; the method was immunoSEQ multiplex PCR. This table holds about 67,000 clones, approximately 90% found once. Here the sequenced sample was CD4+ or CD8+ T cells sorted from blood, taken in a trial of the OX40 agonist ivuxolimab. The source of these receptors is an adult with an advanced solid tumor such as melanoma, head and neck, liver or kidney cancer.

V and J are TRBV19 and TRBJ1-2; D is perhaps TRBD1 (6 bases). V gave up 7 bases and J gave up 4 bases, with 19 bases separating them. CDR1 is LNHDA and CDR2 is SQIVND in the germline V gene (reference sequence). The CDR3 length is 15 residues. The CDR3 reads CASKAQGGEVYGYTF. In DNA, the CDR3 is TGTGCCAGTAAAGCACAGGGCGGAGAGGTCTATGGCTACACCTTC.

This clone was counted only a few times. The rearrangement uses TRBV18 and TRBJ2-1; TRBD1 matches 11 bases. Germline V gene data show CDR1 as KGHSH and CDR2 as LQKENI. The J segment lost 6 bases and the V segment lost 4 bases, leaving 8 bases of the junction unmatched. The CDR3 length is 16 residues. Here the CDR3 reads CASSQDRGRVGNEQFF. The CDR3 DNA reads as TGTGCCAGCTCACAGGACAGGGGGCGCGTGGGCAATGAGCAGTTCTTC.

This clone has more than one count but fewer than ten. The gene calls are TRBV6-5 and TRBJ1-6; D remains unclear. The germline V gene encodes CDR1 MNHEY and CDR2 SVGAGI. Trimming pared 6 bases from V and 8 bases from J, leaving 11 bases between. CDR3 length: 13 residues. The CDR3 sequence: CASRGSLYSPLHF. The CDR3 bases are TGTGCCAGCAGGGGGAGCCTTTATTCACCCCTCCACTTT.

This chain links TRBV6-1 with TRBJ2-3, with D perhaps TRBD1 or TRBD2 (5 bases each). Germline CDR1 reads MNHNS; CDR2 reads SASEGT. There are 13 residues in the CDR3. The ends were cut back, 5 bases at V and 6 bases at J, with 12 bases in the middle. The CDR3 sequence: CASSPPGRDTQYF. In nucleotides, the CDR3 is TGTGCCAGCAGTCCCCCGGGACGGGATACGCAGTATTTT.

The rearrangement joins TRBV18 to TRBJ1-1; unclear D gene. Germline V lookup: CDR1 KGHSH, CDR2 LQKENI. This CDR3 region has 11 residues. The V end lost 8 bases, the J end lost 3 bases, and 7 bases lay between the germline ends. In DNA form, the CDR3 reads TGTGCCAGCCTGGCGGACACTGAAGCTTTCTTT. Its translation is CASLADTEAFF.

The CDR3 loop is CASSLPRGHEKLFF. CDR3 coding DNA: TGTGCCAGCAGCCTGCCCAGGGGGCATGAAAAACTGTTTTTT. The V and J genes are TRBV7-8 and TRBJ1-4; 8 bases map to TRBD1. Germline-derived CDR1 and CDR2 are SGHVS and FQNEAQ. V lost 5 bases, J lost 6 bases, and 5 bases stayed unmatched. This CDR3 contains 14 residues.

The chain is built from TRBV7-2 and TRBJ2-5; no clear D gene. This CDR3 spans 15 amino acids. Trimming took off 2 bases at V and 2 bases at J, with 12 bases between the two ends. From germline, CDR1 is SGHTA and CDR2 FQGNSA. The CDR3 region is CASSLIGTSQETQYF. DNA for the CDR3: TGTGCCAGCAGCTTAATTGGCACTTCTCAAGAGACCCAGTACTTC.

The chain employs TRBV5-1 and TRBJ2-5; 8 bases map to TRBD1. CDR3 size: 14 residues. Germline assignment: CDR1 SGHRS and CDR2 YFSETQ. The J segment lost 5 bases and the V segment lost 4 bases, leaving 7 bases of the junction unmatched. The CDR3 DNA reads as TGCGCCAGCAGCCAACAGGGGGTAATGGAGACCCAGTACTTC. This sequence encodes CASSQQGVMETQYF.